The 2 T cell receptor beta chains below come from one sample, sequenced in a study of radiotherapy plus CTLA-4 blockade in lung cancer (dated by TCRdb to about 2018). The library was built by means of the immunoSEQ multiplex PCR assay. TCRdb took over this immuneACCESS table, retaining in-frame rearrangements with V and J assigned. Such tables are incomplete; in checked studies, under half of the missing clones stem from an unresolved V gene, and the remainder is unexplained. The sample yields over 75,000 clones; roughly four fifths were counted once. Jointly, the top ten make up 0.65% to 1% of the sample. Sequenced here: peripheral blood, sampled from a patient treated with radiotherapy plus ipilimumab. The receptors were sampled from a human donor with non-small cell lung cancer who had stable disease on radiotherapy plus ipilimumab.

V is TRBV6-1 and J is TRBJ1-2, with D unresolved. The CDR3 runs to 15 residues. Per the germline V gene, CDR1 is MNHNS and CDR2 is SASEGT. V was cut by 7 bases and J by 3 bases, with 18 bases left in between. For the CDR3, the DNA is TGTGCCAGCACCCCTGGGATGGCCACTCACTATGGCTACACCTTC. This gives the protein CASTPGMATHYGYTF.

The V and J genes are TRBV6-5 and TRBJ2-7; tentative D call: TRBD1 (6 bases). The V gene's germline CDR1 is MNHEY and CDR2 SVGAGI. The CDR3 extends over 12 amino acids. Trimming took off 6 bases at V and 9 bases at J, with 15 bases between the two ends. Here the CDR3 DNA reads TGTGCCAGCAGCAGCTCGACCAGGGGGCAGTACTTC. Translating it yields CASSSSTRGQYF.